This T cell receptor (beta chain) stems from a study of blood T cell repertoires in COVID-19. At the level of the study: The United States, Italy and Spain were the sources of the acute and convalescent COVID-19 samples. T cells, B-cell-depleted T cells, or PBMCs provided the cDNA or gDNA that served as material.

Original handling: Amplification with reference gene primers provided the estimates of nucleated cell counts. Some clones are missing from TCRdb's copy, which holds only in-frame ones; the method was immunoSEQ multiplex PCR. D and trimming come from the DNA, and the V and J calls and clone size come from that table. Among 64,000 or so clones listed, approximately 91% were seen once. In this sample, this clone turned up a few times. The V end was cut by 2 bases, the J end by 0 bases, with 8 bases between. This CDR3 is built from 14 residues. The V gene's germline CDR1 is LGHNA and CDR2 YSLEER. The chain joins TRBV4-3 to TRBJ2-7, with unresolved D. This sequence originates from a human donor in a cohort sampled during active COVID-19. Sequencing was carried out using peripheral blood. This CDR3 reads CASSQSPLSYEQYF. For the CDR3, the DNA is TGCGCCAGCAGCCAATCTCCTCTCTCCTACGAGCAGTACTTC.